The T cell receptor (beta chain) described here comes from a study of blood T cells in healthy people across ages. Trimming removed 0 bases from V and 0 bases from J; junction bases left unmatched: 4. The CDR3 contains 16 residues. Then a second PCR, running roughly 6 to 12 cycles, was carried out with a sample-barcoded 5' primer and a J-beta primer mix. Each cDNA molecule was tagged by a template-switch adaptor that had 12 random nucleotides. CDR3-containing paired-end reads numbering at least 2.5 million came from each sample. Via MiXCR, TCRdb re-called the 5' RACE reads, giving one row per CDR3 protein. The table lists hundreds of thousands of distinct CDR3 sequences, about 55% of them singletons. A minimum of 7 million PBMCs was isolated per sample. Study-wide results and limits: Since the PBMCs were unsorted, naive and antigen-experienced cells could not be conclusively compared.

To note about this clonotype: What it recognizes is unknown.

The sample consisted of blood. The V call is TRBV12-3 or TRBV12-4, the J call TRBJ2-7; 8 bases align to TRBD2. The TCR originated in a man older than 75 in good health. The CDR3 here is CASSLARAGGSYEQYF. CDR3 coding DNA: TGTGCCAGCAGTTTAGCGCGCGCGGGGGGCTCCTACGAGCAGTACTTC.